The clone carrying this TCR beta chain was detected only once. Its cognate antigen is unknown. Profiled with immunoSEQ multiplex PCR; TCRdb holds only in-frame clones, not every one. This table holds roughly 150,000 clones, 88% found once. This sample is part of a study of cytomegalovirus exposure and HLA in healthy donors. Study-wide points: The tendency of first-cohort TCR clusters to co-occur in the roughly 110 validation repertoires was identified by a subsequent analysis. The authors enumerated 150 to 200 TCR beta chains as linked to cytomegalovirus.

Separation from the roughly 700-subject first cohort characterized the roughly 120-subject validation cohort, to which the donors belonged. This TCR came from a young man in good health and CMV-seronegative. Sequenced material: PBMCs.

The DNA for the CDR3 is TGTGCCAGCAGCTTTGGGACAGGGTCCGGGGAGCTGTTTTTT. Translating it yields CASSFGTGSGELFF. The rearrangement links TRBV11-2 to TRBJ2-2; 9 bases are shared with TRBD1. V shed 3 bases and J 6 bases; nucleotides not matched to a gene: 2. This CDR3 contains 14 residues. Looked up from germline, CDR1 is SGHAT and CDR2 is FQNNGV.